This TCR beta chain derives from a study of shared clonotypes between healthy human individuals. Study-wide points: Few donors restricted represented genetic and exposure-history diversity.

Of note for this clone: What it binds is not known.

CDR3 length: 19 residues. The germline V gene encodes CDR1 MNHGY and CDR2 SAAAGT. V lost 5 bases to trimming and J lost 6 bases; unmatched junction nucleotides: 17. Using about 0.2 ug DNA, around 30,000 T cell genomes, the sorted-subset replicate PCRs were run. TCRdb's table, derived via immunoSEQ multiplex PCR, lists solely in-frame clones and lacks some. The sample lists 2 million to 3 million clones, approximately 94% occurring once. Every donor, a Caucasian adult, lived in Nashville, Tennessee. CD45RA-negative memory and CD45RA+ naive subsets were split from the CD4+ cells. The chain is built from TRBV6-8 and TRBJ2-1; 12 bases map to TRBD2. This TCR was sampled from a man aged 18 to 30 in good health. Some clones in this sample may be carry-over from other donors' samples. The sequenced material came from naive CD4+ T cells from PBMCs. Regarding subset: CD45RA+ positively selected. The CDR3 region has the DNA TGTGCCAGCAGTAGGGGGTGGAGGACTAGCGGGATCTCCCGCAATGAGCAGTTCTTC. Translation gives CASSRGWRTSGISRNEQFF.